The 21 T cell receptor beta chains reported below all come from one sample, sequenced in a study of T cells in Graves' hyperthyroidism and ophthalmopathy. Researchers took RNA transcripts and amplified the TCR beta CDR3 regions from them. Carried out on the TCR CDR3, a first-round RT-PCR used the HTBI primer set. TCRdb processed the multiplex PCR reads anew with MiXCR; each CDR3 protein has one entry. The sample has some 560,000 distinct CDR3 sequences, approximately 14% seen once. The source material was blood. The receptors here all came from a woman aged 30 to 39 with Graves' hyperthyroidism.

About this clonotype: A read error may produce the germline difference seen at one junction end. The rearrangement uses TRBV2 and TRBJ1-2, with a tentative D call TRBD1 (6 bases). Germline V gene data show CDR1 as SNHLY and CDR2 as FYNNEI. This CDR3 spans 12 amino acids. The CDR3 sequence is CASRPGDYGCTF. CDR3 sequence (DNA): TGTGCCAGCAGGCCAGGGGACTATGGCTGCACCTTC.

The genes are TRBV2 and TRBJ2-1; no reliable D call. CDR1 and CDR2 (germline): SNHLY, FYNNEI. The CDR3 consists of 13 residues. CDR3 sequence: CGGGPSSYNEQFF. The CDR3 coding sequence is TGTGGCGGCGGCCCCAGCTCCTACAATGAGCAGTTCTTC.

CDR3 in DNA: TGTGCCATTCAGGGGGCGTCGGTGGGTGAGCAGTTCTTC. Its protein product is CAIQGASVGEQFF. The rearrangement links TRBV10-3 to TRBJ2-1, with 8 bases fitting TRBD1. With 9 bases clipped from V and 9 bases from J, the junction kept 10 bases outside the gene matches. The V gene's germline CDR1 is ENHRY and CDR2 SYGVKD. This CDR3 spans 13 amino acids.

This clonotype was detected only a few times. This chain joins TRBV5-1 and TRBJ2-5, with unresolved D. Germline V lookup: CDR1 SGHRS, CDR2 YFSETQ. This CDR3 has 15 amino acids. V was pared by 0 bases and J by 4 bases, with 13 bases between. The CDR3: CASSLADKDGETQYF. The CDR3 DNA is TGCGCCAGCAGCTTGGCCGACAAGGATGGAGAGACCCAGTACTTC.

This clonotype has ten or more counts. This chain joins TRBV5-1 and TRBJ2-4; D is perhaps TRBD1 (6 bases). The V end lost 1 base, the J end lost 11 bases, and 22 bases lay between the germline ends. Per germline, CDR1 SGHRS and CDR2 YFSETQ. This CDR3 region has 16 residues. This CDR3 reads CASSLTPGEREGVQYF. DNA of the CDR3: TGCGCCAGCAGCTTGACTCCAGGGGAGAGGGAAGGAGTTCAGTACTTC.

There are many counts of this clonotype. The V and J genes are TRBV18 and TRBJ2-1; possible D gene TRBD2, 6 bases. CDR1 KGHSH and CDR2 LQKENI come from the germline V gene. Deletions cut 0 bases from V and 4 bases from J, with 13 bases between. CDR3 length: 16 residues. Here the CDR3 reads CASSPPLGSTYNEQFF. CDR3 nucleotide sequence: TGTGCCAGCTCACCACCTCTCGGGAGTACATACAATGAGCAGTTCTTC. The entire variable domain, with the rest obtained from reference TRBV18 and TRBJ2-1, is as follows: NAGVMQNPRHLVRRRGQEARLRCSPMKGHSHVYWYRQLPEEGLKFMVYLQKENIIDESGMPKERFSAEFPKEGPSILRIQQVVRGDSAAYFCASSPPLGSTYNEQFFGPGTRLTVL.

This clonotype was found a few times. J is TRBJ2-6 and V is TRBV14; D remains ambiguous. Deletions cut 7 bases from V and 7 bases from J, with 11 bases between. The CDR3 length is 13 residues. The germline gives CDR1 SGHDN, CDR2 FVKESK. The CDR3 nucleotides are TGTGCCAGCACCCGCAACGAAGCCAACGTCCTGACTTTC. It codes for CASTRNEANVLTF. The entire variable domain, with the rest obtained from reference TRBV14 and TRBJ2-6, is as follows: EAGVTQFPSHSVIEKGQTVTLRCDPISGHDNLYWYRRVMGKEIKFLLHFVKESKQDESGMPNNRFLAERTGGTYSTLKVQPAELEDSGVYFCASTRNEANVLTFGAGSRLTVL.

This clonotype was seen many times. The chain has TRBV3-1 and TRBJ2-5; D is unclear. Trimming left V 1 base short and J 4 bases short, with 10 bases between. This CDR3 contains 14 residues. Per germline, CDR1 LGHDT and CDR2 YNNKEL (reference sequence). The CDR3 DNA is TGTGCCAGCAGCCAAGGTTTTGCCTCAGAGACCCAGTACTTC. Translated, it gives CASSQGFASETQYF.

This clonotype was recorded many times. The chain has TRBV2 and TRBJ2-5; D is perhaps TRBD2 (6 bases). Germline values: CDR1 SNHLY, CDR2 FYNNEI. The ends were cut back, 6 bases at V and 9 bases at J, with 20 bases in the middle. This CDR3 spans 14 amino acids. CDR3 protein: CASSQPGLMYAQYF. The DNA of the CDR3 is TGTGCCAGCAGCCAGCCGGGACTTATGTATGCCCAGTACTTC. The complete variable domain, with remaining parts taken from reference TRBV2 and TRBJ2-5, reads EPEVTQTPSHQVTQMGQEVILRCVPISNHLYFYWYRQILGQKVEFLVSFYNNEISEKSEIFDDQFSVERPDGSNFTLKIRSTKLEDSAMYFCASSQPGLMYAQYFGPGTRLLVL.

This clonotype was observed many times. This chain links TRBV7-2 with TRBJ2-5, with 8 bases matching TRBD2. The CDR3 length is 14 residues. The germline gives CDR1 SGHTA, CDR2 FQGNSA. V dropped 1 base and J dropped 4; count of bases not matched to a gene: 2. This CDR3 reads CASSLGAGGETQYF. CDR3 nucleotide sequence: TGTGCCAGCAGCTTAGGGGCGGGAGGAGAGACCCAGTACTTC.

This clonotype appeared many times. The chain is built from TRBV28 and TRBJ2-3, with D uncertain. The length of the CDR3 is 15 residues. Deletions cut 4 bases from V and 3 bases from J, with 14 bases between. Germline CDR1 reads MDHEN; CDR2 reads SYDVKM. CDR3 in DNA: TGTGCCAGCAGTTCAGCTCACCCCTCTACAGATACGCAGTATTTT. Translated, it gives CASSSAHPSTDTQYF. The full variable domain, rest sourced from reference TRBV28 and TRBJ2-3, is DVKVTQSSRYLVKRTGEKVFLECVQDMDHENMFWYRQDPGLGLRLIYFSYDVKMKEKGDIPEGYSVSREKKERFSLILESASTNQTSMYLCASSSAHPSTDTQYFGPGTRLTVL.

This clonotype was picked up many times. The chain employs TRBV5-1 and TRBJ2-1, with D tentatively TRBD2 (6 bases). The CDR3 contains 13 residues. V lost 4 bases and J lost 1, with 6 bases in between. Germline CDR1 is SGHRS and CDR2 is YFSETQ. The CDR3 bases are TGCGCCAGCAGCGGACTATCCTACAATGAGCAGTTCTTC. This gives the protein CASSGLSYNEQFF.

This clonotype was found many times. The V and J genes are TRBV27 and TRBJ1-5, with 9 bases fitting TRBD1. With V trimmed by 6 bases and J by 2 bases, 8 bases remained unmatched. CDR3 length equals 16 residues. Germline V CDR1 and CDR2: MNHEY, SMNVEV (reference sequence). The CDR3 loop is CASRGQGGAGNQPQHF. The CDR3 DNA reads TGTGCCAGCAGGGGACAGGGCGGTGCCGGCAATCAGCCCCAGCATTTT.

A few counts support this clonotype. The rearrangement uses TRBV29-1 and TRBJ2-3, with a possible D match to TRBD1 (6 bases). V gave up 0 bases and J gave up 5 bases, with 6 bases separating them. The CDR3 extends over 12 amino acids. The germline CDR1 and CDR2 sequences are SQVTM and ANQGSEA. The CDR3 protein is CSVEDRGDTQYF. In DNA form, the CDR3 reads TGCAGCGTTGAAGACAGGGGAGATACGCAGTATTTT.

The chain has TRBV7-9 and TRBJ2-7; D is perhaps TRBD2 (6 bases). There are 16 residues in the CDR3. Germline CDR1 is SEHNR and CDR2 is FQNEAQ (reference sequence). V lost 2 bases, J lost 2 bases, and 16 bases lay in between. The CDR3 reads CASSLNPRPGAYEQYF. The CDR3 DNA follows: TGTGCCAGCAGCTTAAATCCGCGGCCGGGAGCCTACGAGCAGTACTTC.

This chain links TRBV20-1 with TRBJ2-2; the D gene is possibly TRBD2 (6 bases). V lost 6 bases and J 6 bases, leaving 14 bases between the germline ends. Germline V gene sequence: CDR1 DFQATT, CDR2 SNEGSKA (reference sequence). The CDR3 has 13 amino acids. The CDR3 bases are TGCAGTGCCGACCGGGGGAGCTCCGGGGAGCTGTTTTTT. It translates to CSADRGSSGELFF.

This clonotype was recorded at least ten times. The CDR3, as DNA: TGCAGTGCACCACTAGCGGGAGTTTCCAATGAGCAGTTCTTC. This codes for CSAPLAGVSNEQFF. The rearrangement joins TRBV20-1 to TRBJ2-1, with TRBD2 identical over 11 bases. V lost 6 bases, J lost 6 bases, and 7 bases stayed unmatched. CDR3 size: 14 residues. Germline V CDR1 and CDR2: DFQATT, SNEGSKA (reference sequence).

The chain employs TRBV18 and TRBJ2-2, with D hard to call. Germline values: CDR1 KGHSH, CDR2 LQKENI. The CDR3 runs to 16 residues. V lost 2 bases and J 0 bases, leaving 10 bases between the germline ends. The CDR3 spells CASSPSLNANTGELFF. For the CDR3, the DNA is TGTGCCAGCTCACCAAGCCTAAATGCGAACACCGGGGAGCTGTTTTTT.

This clonotype was counted at least ten times. The chain links TRBV27 to TRBJ2-7; D is uncertain. The CDR3 contains 16 residues. Trimming shortened V by 3 bases and J by 0 bases, and 15 bases separated the two germline ends. In germline, CDR1 is MNHEY, CDR2 SMNVEV (reference sequence). CDR3 sequence reads: CASSLGSGHHSYEQYF. CDR3 DNA sequence: TGTGCCAGCAGTTTGGGCTCAGGCCACCACTCCTACGAGCAGTACTTC.

This chain connects TRBV28 to TRBJ2-2, with 7 bases matching TRBD1. CDR3 size: 16 residues. With 2 bases clipped from V and 0 bases from J, the junction kept 3 bases outside the gene matches. CDR1 MDHEN and CDR2 SYDVKM come from the germline V gene. CDR3 protein: CASSLGQESNTGELFF. The CDR3 region has the DNA TGTGCCAGCAGTTTAGGACAGGAGTCGAACACCGGGGAGCTGTTTTTT.

The chain recombines TRBV6-4 with TRBJ2-3, with unresolved D. In germline, CDR1 is MRHNA, CDR2 SNTAGT. The CDR3 is made up of 14 amino acids. V was trimmed by 4 bases and J by 0 bases, leaving 8 bases between them. In DNA form, the CDR3 reads TGTGCCAGCAGTGTCGAAGAAAGCACAGATACGCAGTATTTT. Amino acid sequence: CASSVEESTDTQYF.